What follows are 14 T cell receptor beta chains derived from one specimen sequenced in a study of vaccination and CD4 T cells after COVID-19. Sequenced with the Oncomine TCR Beta short-read assay was DNA taken from cultured CD4+ T cells. TCRdb reanalysed the PCR reads using MiXCR and keeps one entry per CDR3 protein. Here the sample spans around 20,000 distinct CDR3 sequences, 30% to 40% being singletons. This sample's time point: late sampling 161 to 241 days after vaccination in a few convalescent patients. Documented treatment: roughly 10-day PBMC culture with coronavirus spike peptide pools or control peptides (ViraFEST assay). No antigen has been identified for these receptors. Source: CD4+ T cells from blood, cultured in vitro, taken about 7 months after SARS-CoV-2 vaccination. The receptor set was obtained from a human donor who had recovered from COVID-19.

The rearrangement uses TRBV29-1 and TRBJ1-5; D is perhaps TRBD1 (5 bases). This CDR3 comprises 13 residues. Germline V gene data show CDR1 as SQVTM and CDR2 as ANQGSEA. Deletions cut 4 bases from V and 5 bases from J, with 12 bases between. CDR3 coding DNA: TGCAGCGTTGCGACAGCAGCCCATCAGCCCCAGCATTTT. Translation gives CSVATAAHQPQHF. The full variable domain, with the rest looked up from reference TRBV29-1 and TRBJ1-5, is SAVISQKPSRDICQRGTSLTIQCQVDSQVTMMFWYRQQPGQSLTLIATANQGSEATYESGFVIDKFPISRPNLTFSTLTVSNMSPEDSSIYLCSVATAAHQPQHFGDGTRLSIL.

This clonotype was detected only once. The V and J genes are TRBV7-2 and TRBJ2-1, with 8 bases fitting TRBD1. Trimming removed 1 base from V and 6 bases from J; junction bases left unmatched: 8. The germline CDR1 and CDR2 sequences are SGHTA and FQGNSA. CDR3 length equals 16 residues. CDR3 sequence (DNA): TGTGCCAGCAGCTTAGGTTTTATAACAGGGGGCAATGAGCAGTTCTTC. Protein product: CASSLGFITGGNEQFF.

The genes are TRBV20-1 and TRBJ2-2; maybe TRBD2 (5 bases). The CDR3 has 14 amino acids. Germline V CDR1 and CDR2: DFQATT, SNEGSKA (reference sequence). Trimming took 1 base from V and 5 from J, leaving 11 bases between them. The chain's CDR3 is CSARGPRGTGELFF. CDR3 nucleotide sequence: TGCAGTGCTAGAGGCCCCCGGGGTACCGGGGAGCTGTTTTTT.

This clonotype was detected only a few times. The V and J genes are TRBV6-2 or TRBV6-3 and TRBJ2-7; either TRBD1 or TRBD2 may supply D (5 bases each). Trimming removed 7 bases from V and 0 bases from J, with 13 bases in between. The CDR3 is 14 residues long. Germline V gives CDR1 MNHEY, CDR2 SVGEGT. The DNA of the CDR3 is TGTGCCAGCACCTGGGGACGTGGCTCCTACGAGCAGTACTTC. Its protein is CASTWGRGSYEQYF.

This clonotype was recorded a few times. This chain uses TRBV7-2 with TRBJ2-5; TRBD2 agrees at 11 bases. J was trimmed by 5 bases and V by 5 bases; bases with no gene match: 7. Germline CDR1 SGHTA, CDR2 FQGNSA. The CDR3 is 15 residues long. The DNA for the CDR3 is TGTGCCAGCAGCCAACAGGGACTAGCGGCGGAGACCCAGTACTTC. This codes for CASSQQGLAAETQYF.

This chain links TRBV7-2 with TRBJ2-1; D may be TRBD2 (6 bases). This CDR3 is built from 14 residues. V dropped 5 bases and J dropped 7 bases, with 15 bases sitting between them. Looked up from germline, CDR1 is SGHTA and CDR2 is FQGNSA. The CDR3 sequence is CASSLRAGGNEQFF. The CDR3 region has the DNA TGTGCCAGCAGCCTCAGGGCCGGGGGTAATGAGCAGTTCTTC.

The chain carries TRBV20-1 and TRBJ2-2, with D possibly being TRBD2 (6 bases). V dropped 5 bases and J dropped 6 bases, with 10 bases sitting between them. The CDR3 is 12 residues long. Germline V gene sequence: CDR1 DFQATT, CDR2 SNEGSKA (reference sequence). The CDR3 loop is CSARRVAGELFF. The CDR3 nucleotides read TGCAGTGCTCGGAGGGTGGCCGGGGAGCTGTTTTTT.

This clonotype was counted a few times. The V and J genes are TRBV11-2 and TRBJ2-5; no clear D gene. Germline loops: CDR1 SGHAT, CDR2 FQNNGV. The V and J ends lost 0 bases and 7 bases respectively, with 9 bases between them. The CDR3 extends over 13 amino acids. The CDR3 protein is CASSLDRWGTQYF. The DNA of the CDR3 is TGTGCCAGCAGCTTAGATCGTTGGGGGACCCAGTACTTC. The whole variable domain, remainder taken from reference TRBV11-2 and TRBJ2-5, is EAGVAQSPRYKIIEKRQSVAFWCNPISGHATLYWYQQILGQGPKLLIQFQNNGVVDDSQLPKDRFSAERLKGVDSTLKIQPAKLEDSAVYLCASSLDRWGTQYFGPGTRLLVL.

This clonotype has more than one count but fewer than ten. The chain combines TRBV20-1 with TRBJ2-7; D may be TRBD2 (7 bases). This CDR3 has 15 residues. The germline V gene encodes CDR1 DFQATT and CDR2 SNEGSKA (reference sequence). The V gene lost 1 base and the J gene lost 3 bases, with 16 bases spanning the gap. The CDR3 protein is CSARGDPGGGYEQYF. The DNA for the CDR3 is TGCAGTGCTAGAGGGGACCCGGGGGGCGGCTACGAGCAGTACTTC.

The gene calls are TRBV12-3 or TRBV12-4 and TRBJ1-1, with 7 positions matching TRBD1. The CDR3 is 15 residues long. The junction had 11 bases not matched to a gene; V was cut back by 6 bases and J by 4 bases. The CDR3 region has the DNA TGTGCCAGCAGCACCTCGACAGGGTCGGGCACTGAAGCTTTCTTT. Translating it yields CASSTSTGSGTEAFF.

This clonotype has a handful of counts. V and J are TRBV6-1 and TRBJ1-2; 7 bases fit TRBD1. V trimming: 2 bases; J trimming: 8 bases; junction bases outside the gene matches: 5. The germline V gene has CDR1 MNHNS and CDR2 SASEGT. This CDR3 has 13 amino acids. As DNA, the CDR3 is TGTGCCAGCAGTGAATACAGGGACAGAGGCTACACCTTC. This encodes CASSEYRDRGYTF.

This clonotype was detected only a few times. CDR3 loop: CSARESGRQGRETQYF. DNA of the CDR3: TGCAGTGCTAGAGAAAGCGGGCGGCAGGGGCGGGAGACCCAGTACTTC. The chain couples TRBV20-1 to TRBJ2-5; D possibly matches TRBD1 or TRBD2 (6 bases each). Trimming shortened V by 0 bases and J by 5 bases, and 19 bases separated the two germline ends. Germline CDR1 DFQATT, CDR2 SNEGSKA (reference sequence). This CDR3 region has 16 residues.

The rearrangement uses TRBV27 and TRBJ2-3, with D unclear. Trimming stripped 1 base from V and 0 bases from J, with 8 bases between. The CDR3 contains 15 residues. Germline V gene sequence: CDR1 MNHEY, CDR2 SMNVEV (reference sequence). The CDR3 region is CASSLYGSSTDTQYF. The CDR3 DNA reads TGTGCCAGCAGTTTATACGGCAGTAGCACAGATACGCAGTATTTT.

This clonotype was seen only a few times. This rearrangement joins TRBV20-1 to TRBJ2-3; D not resolved. CDR3 length: 13 amino acids. V lost 3 bases, J lost 5 bases, and 12 bases lay in between. CDR1 DFQATT and CDR2 SNEGSKA come from the germline V gene (reference sequence). CDR3 protein: CSASRSLGDTQYF. The CDR3 nucleotides read TGCAGTGCTAGTCGCTCGCTGGGAGATACGCAGTATTTT.